This TCR beta chain was captured in a study of tumor and adjacent non-tumor tissue in lung cancer (dated by TCRdb to 2017 to 2018). As for the study more broadly: Of the cohort, over 9 patients had adenocarcinoma, 2 had squamous cell carcinoma and 1 had small cell lung cancer. For each patient, one tumor sample and one normal lung sample were taken, giving about 29 paired specimens that underwent TCRbeta CDR3 sequencing. Among the approximately 15 patients, ages ranged from about 30 to 85 years, some ten were men and 5 were women, and disease was TNM stage I to III. Bulk TCRbeta repertoires were compared between lung tumor tissue and matched distant non-tumor lung tissue obtained from around 14 lung cancer patients. A total of some 130 million productive TCRbeta reads were generated by sequencing, corresponding to an average of approximately 4 million reads per sample. Overall study outcomes, separate from this receptor: The sequencing platform is not named in the methods, and unique molecular identifiers are not mentioned. TCR diversity was significantly higher in younger patients, and higher tumor TCR diversity was associated with shorter overall and disease-free survival. Because peripheral blood was not sequenced, blood TCRbeta repertoires in the lung cancer patients of the study were not examined. The cohort had only 15 or so patients, and the authors noted that larger samples and more detailed clinical data are needed. The top 100 clones accounted for a significantly larger cumulative portion of the repertoire in normal lung than in tumor tissue. Tumor tissue showed significantly higher TCR diversity (inverse Simpson) than normal lung tissue, at around 460 vs 160 (P = 0.0075, Mann-Whitney U test).

Including cysteine and phenylalanine, the CDR3 has 14 amino acids. Only the CDR3 portion is preserved as DNA: 42 bases, with reading frame beginning at the first base. RNA was isolated from bulk, unsorted tissue, and RNA quality was assessed with a NanoDrop ND-1000 and an Agilent 2100. Newly diagnosed lung cancer patients without prior chemotherapy who had been admitted for thoracic surgery in China between August and November 2014 were enrolled as donors. Patients with previous radiotherapy or chemotherapy, or with another concurrent cancer, were excluded from the study. Surgical tissue pieces of about 1-2.2 cm3 were preserved in RNAlater solution and stored at -80 °C until use. Comment on this clonotype: The clone's antigen remains unknown. The junction differs from germline at one of its ends, possibly a read error.

Library construction relied on multiplex PCR. TCRdb shows the sequencer as Illumina HiSeq 2500. TCRbeta libraries were constructed through three rounds of nested PCR with primers (Table S4) according to protocols adapted from ARM-PCR. Before sequencing, PCR products in the 200-500 bp range were cut out of the gel and cleaned up using the QIAquick gel extraction kit. Regarding the original processing steps: Reads were cleaned using Trimmomatic, were merged into complete CDR3 sequences using FLASH, and were assigned to V(D)J germline segments using MiTCR. VDJtools was used to compute clonal diversity as the inverse Simpson's index. Productive reads were defined as in-frame sequences without a premature stop codon. TCRdb reanalyzed the raw reads on its own, using fastp at Q25 for trimming and MiXCR for clone calling, and kept in-frame beta chains. Each entry merges the rows of one CDR3 protein and shows their most common DNA and genes. The V and J calls follow TCRdb's processing rather than the paper's. The sample table contains around 66,000 distinct CDR3 sequences; only one count was recorded for 73% of them. The top ten clonotypes cover under 30% of the sample.

Material: lung tumor tissue. The TCR originated in a man in his 60s with non-small cell lung cancer. The chain employs TRBV12-3 or TRBV12-4 and TRBJ2-1; the junction holds 8 bases that match TRBD2. Here the CDR3 is given as CAGSPGLANDEQFF. Here is the DNA: TGTGCCGGCAGTCCAGGACTAGCAAACGATGAGCAGTTCTTC.